The clone carrying this T cell receptor beta chain was counted ten times or more. CDR1 is SEHNR and CDR2 is FQNEAQ in the germline V gene (reference sequence). CDR3 length: 13 residues. Trimming took 6 bases from V and 4 from J; bases not matched to a gene: 3. This record comes from a study of T-cell memory formation after mild COVID-19. TCRdb processed the 5' RACE reads anew with MiXCR; each CDR3 protein has one entry. The sample lists a few hundred thousand distinct CDR3 sequences; less than 20% were seen once. The sequenced sample consisted of PBMCs or a T cell subset sorted from them (not recorded which). The source of this sequence is a young man who had mild COVID-19 (a few samples of this study predate the infection). Cell type and time point are not known. This sequence joins TRBV7-9 and TRBJ2-7; TRBD2 matches at 10 bases. The CDR3 DNA sequence: TGTGCCAGCAGTTCTAGCGGGGGTTACGAGCAGTACTTC. Its protein product is CASSSSGGYEQYF.